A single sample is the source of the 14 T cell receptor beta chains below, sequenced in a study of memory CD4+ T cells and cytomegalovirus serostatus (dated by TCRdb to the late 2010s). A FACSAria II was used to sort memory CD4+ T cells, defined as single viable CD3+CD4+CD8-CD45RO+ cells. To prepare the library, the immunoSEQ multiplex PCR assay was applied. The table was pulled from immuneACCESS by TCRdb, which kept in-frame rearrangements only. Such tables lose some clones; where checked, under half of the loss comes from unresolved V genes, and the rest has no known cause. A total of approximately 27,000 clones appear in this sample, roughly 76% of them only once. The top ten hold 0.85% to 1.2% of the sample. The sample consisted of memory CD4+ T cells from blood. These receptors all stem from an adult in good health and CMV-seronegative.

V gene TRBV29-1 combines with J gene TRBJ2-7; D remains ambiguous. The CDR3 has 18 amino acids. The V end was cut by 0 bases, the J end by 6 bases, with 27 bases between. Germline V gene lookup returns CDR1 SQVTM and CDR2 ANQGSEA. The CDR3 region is CSVEDRGLRHFLMLEQYF. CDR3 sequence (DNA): TGCAGCGTTGAAGATAGAGGTTTGAGACATTTTCTTATGCTCGAGCAGTACTTC.

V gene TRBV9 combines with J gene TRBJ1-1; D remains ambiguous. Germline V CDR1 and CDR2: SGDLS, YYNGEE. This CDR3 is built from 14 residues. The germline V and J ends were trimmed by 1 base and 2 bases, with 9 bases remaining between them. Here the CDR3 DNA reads TGTGCCAGCAGCGTAACGGGGAGTAACACTGAAGCTTTCTTT. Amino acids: CASSVTGSNTEAFF.

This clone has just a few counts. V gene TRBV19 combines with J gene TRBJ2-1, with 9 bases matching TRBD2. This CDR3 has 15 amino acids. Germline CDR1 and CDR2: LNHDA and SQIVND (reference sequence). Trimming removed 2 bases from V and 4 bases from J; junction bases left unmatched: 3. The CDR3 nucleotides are TGTGCCAGTAGTATACCGCTAGCGGGATACAATGAGCAGTTCTTC. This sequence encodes CASSIPLAGYNEQFF.

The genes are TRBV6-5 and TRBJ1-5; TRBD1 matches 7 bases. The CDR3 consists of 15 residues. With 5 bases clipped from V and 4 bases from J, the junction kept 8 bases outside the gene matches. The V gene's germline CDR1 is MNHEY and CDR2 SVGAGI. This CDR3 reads CASSTDPGGNQPQHF. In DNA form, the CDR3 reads TGTGCCAGCAGTACAGACCCAGGGGGTAATCAGCCCCAGCATTTT.

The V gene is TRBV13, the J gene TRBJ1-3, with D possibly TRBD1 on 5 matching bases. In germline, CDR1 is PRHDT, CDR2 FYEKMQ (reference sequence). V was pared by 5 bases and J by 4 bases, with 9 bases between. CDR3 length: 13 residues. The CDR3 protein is CASSPRGGNTIYF. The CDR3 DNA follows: TGTGCCAGCAGCCCCCGGGGGGGAAACACCATATATTTT.

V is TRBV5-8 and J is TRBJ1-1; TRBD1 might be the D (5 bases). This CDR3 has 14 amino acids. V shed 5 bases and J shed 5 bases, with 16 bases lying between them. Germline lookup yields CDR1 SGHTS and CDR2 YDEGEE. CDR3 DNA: TGTGCCAGCAGTAACGGGGCCTTGGAAACTGAAGCTTTCTTT. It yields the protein CASSNGALETEAFF.

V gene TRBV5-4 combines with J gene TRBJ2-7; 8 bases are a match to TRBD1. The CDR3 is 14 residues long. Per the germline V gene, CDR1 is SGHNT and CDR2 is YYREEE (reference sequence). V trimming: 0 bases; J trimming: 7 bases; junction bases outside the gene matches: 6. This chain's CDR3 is CASSLVQGATEQYF. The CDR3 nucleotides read TGTGCCAGCAGCTTGGTCCAGGGGGCGACAGAGCAGTACTTC.

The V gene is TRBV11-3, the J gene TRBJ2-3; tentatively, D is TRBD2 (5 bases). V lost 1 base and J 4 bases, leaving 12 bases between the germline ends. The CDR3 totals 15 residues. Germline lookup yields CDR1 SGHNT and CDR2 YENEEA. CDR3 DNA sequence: TGTGCCAGCAGCTTAGGGGGTTCGAGGGCAGATACGCAGTATTTT. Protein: CASSLGGSRADTQYF.

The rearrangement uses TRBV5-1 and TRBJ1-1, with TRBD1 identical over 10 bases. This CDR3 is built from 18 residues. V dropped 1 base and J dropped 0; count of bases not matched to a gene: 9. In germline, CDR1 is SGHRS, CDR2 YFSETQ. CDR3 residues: CASSLYGTGATMNTEAFF. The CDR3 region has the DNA TGCGCCAGCAGCTTGTATGGGACAGGGGCTACTATGAACACTGAAGCTTTCTTT.

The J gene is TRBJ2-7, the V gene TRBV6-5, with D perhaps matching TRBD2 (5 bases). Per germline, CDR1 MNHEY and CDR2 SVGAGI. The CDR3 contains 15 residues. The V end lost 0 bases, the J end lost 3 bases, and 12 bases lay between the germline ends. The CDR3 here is CASSYSDGNLYEQYF. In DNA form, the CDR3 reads TGTGCCAGCAGTTACTCCGACGGGAATCTCTACGAGCAGTACTTC.

This CDR3 is CASSDGGGYGYTF. The CDR3 DNA reads as TGTGCCAGCAGTGACGGGGGTGGATATGGCTACACCTTC. The chain has TRBV6-4 and TRBJ1-2, with a possible D match to TRBD1 (5 bases). Trimming removed 2 bases at V and 5 bases at J, with 9 bases between. This CDR3 has 13 amino acids. Germline loops: CDR1 MRHNA, CDR2 SNTAGT.

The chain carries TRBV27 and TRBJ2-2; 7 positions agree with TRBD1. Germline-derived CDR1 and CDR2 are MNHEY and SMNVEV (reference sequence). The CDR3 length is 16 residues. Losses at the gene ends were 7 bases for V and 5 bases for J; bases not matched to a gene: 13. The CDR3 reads CASTGTEGAWTGELFF. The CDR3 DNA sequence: TGTGCCAGCACCGGAACTGAGGGGGCGTGGACCGGGGAGCTGTTTTTT.

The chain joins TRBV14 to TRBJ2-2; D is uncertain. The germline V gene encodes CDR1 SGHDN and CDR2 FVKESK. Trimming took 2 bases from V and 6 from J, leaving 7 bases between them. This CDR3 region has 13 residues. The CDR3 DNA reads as TGTGCCAGCAGCCAAATCGGACCCGGGGAGCTGTTTTTT. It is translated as CASSQIGPGELFF.

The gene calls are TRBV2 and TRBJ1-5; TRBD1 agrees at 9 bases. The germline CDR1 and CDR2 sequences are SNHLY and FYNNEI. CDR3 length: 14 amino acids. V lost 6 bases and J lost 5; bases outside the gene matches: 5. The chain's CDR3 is CASSGQGTYQPQHF. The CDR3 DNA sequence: TGTGCCAGCAGCGGACAGGGGACCTATCAGCCCCAGCATTTT. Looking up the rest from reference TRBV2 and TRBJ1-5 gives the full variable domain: EPEVTQTPSHQVTQMGQEVILRCVPISNHLYFYWYRQILGQKVEFLVSFYNNEISEKSEIFDDQFSVERPDGSNFTLKIRSTKLEDSAMYFCASSGQGTYQPQHFGDGTRLSIL.